Below, 2 T cell receptor beta chains from the same sample are listed, as sequenced in a study of control samples from healthy donors and cancer patients. The data were produced by immunoSEQ multiplex PCR, yet TCRdb's version contains in-frame clones alone and is incomplete. The data hold about 150,000 clones, with 85% to 95% observed a single time. The sample taken for sequencing was blood. These receptors were obtained from a man aged 45 to 65 in good health.

The sample holds one count of this clone. This chain joins TRBV7-2 and TRBJ2-1; 13 nucleotides agree with TRBD2. Trimming took 5 bases from V and 4 from J; bases not matched to a gene: 8. The CDR3 sequence is 17 residues long. Germline V CDR1 and CDR2: SGHTA, FQGNSA. The CDR3 region is CASSARTSGRPYNEQFF. CDR3 DNA: TGTGCCAGCAGCGCCCGGACTAGCGGGAGACCATACAATGAGCAGTTCTTC.

The V and J genes are TRBV2 and TRBJ1-5; D might be TRBD1 (6 bases). The CDR3 length is 14 residues. V was pared by 6 bases and J by 9 bases, with 18 bases between. Germline V CDR1 and CDR2: SNHLY, FYNNEI. CDR3 bases: TGTGCCAGCAGGGGGGGGGCCACAAGGCTGCCCCAGCATTTT. It yields the protein CASRGGATRLPQHF.